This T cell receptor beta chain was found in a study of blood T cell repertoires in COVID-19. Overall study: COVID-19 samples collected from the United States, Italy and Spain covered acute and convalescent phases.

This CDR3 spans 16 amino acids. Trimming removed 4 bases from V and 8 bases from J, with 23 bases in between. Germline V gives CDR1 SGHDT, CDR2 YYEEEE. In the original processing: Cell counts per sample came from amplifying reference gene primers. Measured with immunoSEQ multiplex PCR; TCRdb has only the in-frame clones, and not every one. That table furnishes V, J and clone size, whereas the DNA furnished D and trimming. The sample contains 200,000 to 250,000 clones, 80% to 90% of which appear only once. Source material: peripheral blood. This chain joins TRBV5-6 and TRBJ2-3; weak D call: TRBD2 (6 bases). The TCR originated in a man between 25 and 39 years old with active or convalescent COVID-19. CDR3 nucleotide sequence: TGTGCCAGCAGCCCCCGGGGGACGTCTGGTTTTGGTACGCAGTATTTT. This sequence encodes CASSPRGTSGFGTQYF.